One and the same sample provided the 3 T cell receptor beta chains below, sequenced in a study of monozygotic twins with inflammatory bowel disease. TCRdb re-called the 5' RACE reads and shows each CDR3 protein once, DNA omitted. The listing contains 350,000 to 550,000 distinct CDR3 sequences. Sample: blood. These receptor sequences come from a human donor with ulcerative colitis or Crohn's disease, or a healthy co-twin of an affected twin (not recorded which).

The chain recombines TRBV6-5 with TRBJ1-2; TCRdb's D call, TRBD1, is unchecked because there is no DNA. The CDR3 is 18 residues long. The germline V gene has CDR1 MNHEY and CDR2 SVGAGI. CDR3: CASSYMGWGGTIRYGYTF.

The rearrangement links TRBV7-9 to TRBJ2-2; the TRBD1 assignment by TCRdb is unverifiable without DNA. Germline CDR1 and CDR2: SEHNR and FQNEAQ (reference sequence). This CDR3 has 12 amino acids. The CDR3 sequence is CASISPAGELFF.

The chain couples TRBV29-1 to TRBJ2-1; TCRdb calls TRBD2, which cannot be checked without DNA. CDR1 SQVTM and CDR2 ANQGSEA come from the germline V gene. This CDR3 comprises 13 residues. The CDR3 reads CSLRSGSYNEQFF.